Following are 10 T cell receptor beta chains from one sample sequenced in a study of tumor and adjacent non-tumor tissue in lung cancer. No cell sorting was done before RNA was extracted from the tissue. This non-tumor lung sample came from over 3 cm beyond the tumor edge. TCRbeta libraries were built with three rounds of nested PCR, modified from ARM-PCR. From the multiplex PCR reads, TCRdb called clonotypes with MiXCR, one entry per CDR3 protein. The sample lists fewer than 55,000 distinct CDR3 sequences; around 62% were seen once. Sequenced: distant non-tumor lung tissue. These TCRs come from a woman aged 40 to 50 with non-small cell lung cancer.

This clonotype came up many times. V and J are TRBV28 and TRBJ2-4; the D gene could be TRBD1 or TRBD2 (5 bases each). V lost 1 base to trimming and J lost 2 bases, with 9 bases between them. The CDR3 contains 15 residues. Germline V gives CDR1 MDHEN, CDR2 SYDVKM. The DNA for the CDR3 is TGTGCCAGCAGTTTATCCGGGACGACCAAAAACATTCAGTACTTC. Its translation: CASSLSGTTKNIQYF.

Concerning this clonotype itself: At one boundary the junction diverges from the germline segment, which might be a read error. The chain joins TRBV4-1 to TRBJ2-1, with D perhaps TRBD2 (6 bases). In germline, CDR1 is MGHRA, CDR2 YSYEKL. The CDR3 runs 18 residues. The CDR3 DNA follows: TGCGCCGGCAGCCGTCTAAGCCCTCGACTAGGGCAACACAATGAGCATTTCTTC. Its protein product is CAGSRLSPRLGQHNEHFF.

The genes are TRBV5-4 and TRBJ1-1; weak D call: TRBD1 (5 bases). Deletions cut 9 bases from V and 6 bases from J, with 24 bases between. The CDR3 is made up of 15 amino acids. Germline V gives CDR1 SGHNT, CDR2 YYREEE (reference sequence). CDR3 residues: CATSLEGWGMAEAFF. In DNA, the CDR3 is TGTGCCACCAGTTTGGAAGGGTGGGGGATGGCTGAAGCTTTCTTT.

V usage is TRBV6-6 and J usage is TRBJ2-3; 12 nucleotides agree with TRBD2. The germline V gene has CDR1 MNHNY and CDR2 SVGAGI (reference sequence). The CDR3 is 14 residues long. The V and J ends lost 8 bases and 6 bases, in that order; junction bases with no gene match: 6. The CDR3 DNA follows: TGTGCCAGCGTGTCTAGCGGGGGGGGGGATACGCAGTATTTT. The encoded protein is CASVSSGGGDTQYF.

This clonotype was counted only a few times. The gene calls are TRBV20-1 and TRBJ2-1; 10 bases fit TRBD1. The V segment lost 1 base and the J segment 0 bases; nucleotides outside the gene matches: 9. Germline CDR1 reads DFQATT; CDR2 reads SNEGSKA (reference sequence). CDR3 length: 18 residues. The CDR3 protein is CSARVFTGQGSSYNEQFF. Written as DNA, the CDR3 is TGCAGTGCTAGAGTATTCACGGGACAGGGGAGCTCCTACAATGAGCAGTTCTTC.

This clonotype was seen once. This CDR3 fails to terminate in the conserved phenylalanine or tryptophan, so it likely reflects a read error. The DNA is left out, because the CDR3 cannot be placed on it with certainty; the CDR3 is given as TCRdb lists it. The rearrangement uses TRBV11-3 and TRBJ2-1; no check of the table's D call, TRBD2, against the DNA was made. The length of the CDR3 is 16 amino acids, counting both ends. CDR1 is SGHNT and CDR2 is YENEEA in the germline V gene. CDR3: CTSIDPGLAANNERFL.

About this clonotype: Given a much more abundant clone one base away, this may be a read error. The rearrangement joins TRBV9 to TRBJ2-7; 8 bases are a match to TRBD2. Germline-derived CDR1 and CDR2 are SGDLS and YYNGEE. This CDR3 has 15 amino acids. CDR3 sequence (DNA): TGTGCCGGCAGCCCCCCGGGACTAGTGGCGAGCGAGCAGTACTTC. It yields the protein CAGSPPGLVASEQYF.

Points on this clonotype: One end of the junction is discordant with germline, which a read error may explain. This chain joins TRBV6-1 and TRBJ1-6; no reliable D call. This CDR3 spans 14 amino acids. Germline CDR1 MNHNS, CDR2 SASEGT. The CDR3 DNA sequence: TGTGCCAGCAGTGAGGCCAGCTATAACTCACCCGTCCACTTT. Amino acids: CASSEASYNSPVHF.

Remarks on this clonotype: This likely comes from a read error, as the CDR3 has no conserved phenylalanine or tryptophan at its end. This chain links TRBV6-2 or TRBV6-3 with TRBJ2-5; D not resolved. Germline V gives CDR1 MNHEY, CDR2 SVGEGT. CDR3 size: 14 residues. V shed 8 bases and J shed 8 bases, with 21 bases lying between them. CDR3 in amino acids: CASARGTDLETQYI. The CDR3 nucleotides are TGTGCCAGCGCGAGAGGAACCGACCTGGAAACCCAGTACATC.

Points on this clonotype: This clone may be a read error of a much larger clone one base away. The chain joins TRBV29-1 to TRBJ2-1; 7 positions match TRBD2. Germline values: CDR1 SQVTM, CDR2 ANQGSEA. The CDR3 contains 13 residues. The CDR3 nucleotides read TGCGTCGTTAAAGGCGGGAGCATCGATGAGCAGTTCTTC. Protein sequence: CVVKGGSIDEQFF.